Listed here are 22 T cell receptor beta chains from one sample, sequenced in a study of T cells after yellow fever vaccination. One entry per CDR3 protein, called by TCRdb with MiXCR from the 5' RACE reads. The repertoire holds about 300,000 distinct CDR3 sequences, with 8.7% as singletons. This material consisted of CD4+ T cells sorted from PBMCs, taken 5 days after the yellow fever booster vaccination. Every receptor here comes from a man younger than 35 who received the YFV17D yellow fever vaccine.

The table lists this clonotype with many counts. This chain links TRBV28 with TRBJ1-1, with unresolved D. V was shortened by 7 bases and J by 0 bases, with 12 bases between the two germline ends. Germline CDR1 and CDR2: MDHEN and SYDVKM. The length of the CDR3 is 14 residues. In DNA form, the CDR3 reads TGTGCCAGCACCTTCCGTAGGATGAACACTGAAGCTTTCTTT. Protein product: CASTFRRMNTEAFF.

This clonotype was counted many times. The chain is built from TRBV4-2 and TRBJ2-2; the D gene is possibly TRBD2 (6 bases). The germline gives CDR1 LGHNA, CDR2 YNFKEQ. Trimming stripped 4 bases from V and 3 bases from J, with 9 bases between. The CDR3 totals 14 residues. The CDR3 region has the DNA TGTGCCAGCAGCCCCCCGGGGGACACCGGGGAGCTGTTTTTT. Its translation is CASSPPGDTGELFF.

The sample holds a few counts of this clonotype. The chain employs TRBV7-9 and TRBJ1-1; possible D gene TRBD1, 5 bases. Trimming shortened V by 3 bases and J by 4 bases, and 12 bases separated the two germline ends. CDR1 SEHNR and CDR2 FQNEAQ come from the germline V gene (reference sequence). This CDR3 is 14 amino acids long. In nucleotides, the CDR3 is TGTGCCAGCAGCTTCGGGGCGTTAATCACTGAAGCTTTCTTT. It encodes CASSFGALITEAFF. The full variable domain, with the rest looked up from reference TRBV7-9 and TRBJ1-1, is DTGVSQNPRHKITKRGQNVTFRCDPISEHNRLYWYRQTLGQGPEFLTYFQNEAQLEKSRLLSDRFSAERPKGSFSTLEIQRTEQGDSAMYLCASSFGALITEAFFGQGTRLTVV.

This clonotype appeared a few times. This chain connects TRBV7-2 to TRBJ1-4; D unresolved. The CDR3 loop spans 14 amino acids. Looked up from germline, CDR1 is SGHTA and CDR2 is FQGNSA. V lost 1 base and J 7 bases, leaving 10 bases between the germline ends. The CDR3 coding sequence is TGTGCCAGCAGCTTAGATTGGAACGTTGAAAAACTGTTTTTT. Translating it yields CASSLDWNVEKLFF.

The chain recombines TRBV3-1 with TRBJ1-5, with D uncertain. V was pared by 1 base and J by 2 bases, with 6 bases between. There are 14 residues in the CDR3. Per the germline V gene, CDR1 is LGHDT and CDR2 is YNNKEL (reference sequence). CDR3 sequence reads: CASSQGYRNQPQHF. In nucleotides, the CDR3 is TGTGCCAGCAGCCAAGGCTACCGCAATCAGCCCCAGCATTTT.

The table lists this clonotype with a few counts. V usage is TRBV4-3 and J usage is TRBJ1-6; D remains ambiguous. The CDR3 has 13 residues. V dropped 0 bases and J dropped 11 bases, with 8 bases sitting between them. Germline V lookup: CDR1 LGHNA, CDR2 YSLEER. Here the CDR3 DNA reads TGCGCCAGCAGCCAAGAGCCGGGGACACCCCTCCACTTT. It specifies CASSQEPGTPLHF.

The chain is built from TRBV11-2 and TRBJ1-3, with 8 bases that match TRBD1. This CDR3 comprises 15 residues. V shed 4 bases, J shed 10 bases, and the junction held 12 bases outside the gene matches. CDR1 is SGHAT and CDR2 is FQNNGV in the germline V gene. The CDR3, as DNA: TGTGCCAGCAGCTCCTCGGACAGGGAAATACGGACCATATATTTT. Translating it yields CASSSSDREIRTIYF.

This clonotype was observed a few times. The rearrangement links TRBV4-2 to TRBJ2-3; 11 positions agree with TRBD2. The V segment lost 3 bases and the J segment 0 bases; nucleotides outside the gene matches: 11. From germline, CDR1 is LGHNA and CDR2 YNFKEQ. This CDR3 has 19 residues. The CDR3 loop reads CASSQGLTSGVTSTDTQYF. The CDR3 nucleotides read TGTGCCAGCAGCCAGGGGTTGACTAGCGGGGTCACTAGCACAGATACGCAGTATTTT.

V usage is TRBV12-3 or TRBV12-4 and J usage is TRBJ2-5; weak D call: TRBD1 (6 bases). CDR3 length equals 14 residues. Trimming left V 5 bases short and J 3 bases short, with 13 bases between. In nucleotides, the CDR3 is TGTGCCAGCAGTAACAGGGCGGGCAAAGAGACCCAGTACTTC. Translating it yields CASSNRAGKETQYF.

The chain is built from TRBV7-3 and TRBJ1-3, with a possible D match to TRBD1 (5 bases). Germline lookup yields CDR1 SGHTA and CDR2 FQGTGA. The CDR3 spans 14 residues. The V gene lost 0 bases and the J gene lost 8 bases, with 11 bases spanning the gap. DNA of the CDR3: TGTGCCAGCAGCTTAACGGGGGGTCGAGACACCATATATTTT. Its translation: CASSLTGGRDTIYF.

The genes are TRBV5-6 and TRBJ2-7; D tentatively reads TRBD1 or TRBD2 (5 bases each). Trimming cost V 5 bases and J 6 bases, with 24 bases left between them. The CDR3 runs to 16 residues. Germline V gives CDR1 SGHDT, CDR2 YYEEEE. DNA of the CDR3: TGTGCCAGCAGAGGATCCGGTATTTTTGGGGGATTCGAGCAGTACGTC. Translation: CASRGSGIFGGFEQYV.

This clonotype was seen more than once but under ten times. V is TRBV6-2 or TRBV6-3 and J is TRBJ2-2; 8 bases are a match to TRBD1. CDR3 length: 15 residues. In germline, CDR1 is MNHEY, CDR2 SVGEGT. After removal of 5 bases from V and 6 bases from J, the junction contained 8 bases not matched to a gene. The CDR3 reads CASSQLDRDAGELFF. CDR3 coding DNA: TGTGCCAGCAGTCAACTGGACAGGGACGCCGGGGAGCTGTTTTTT.

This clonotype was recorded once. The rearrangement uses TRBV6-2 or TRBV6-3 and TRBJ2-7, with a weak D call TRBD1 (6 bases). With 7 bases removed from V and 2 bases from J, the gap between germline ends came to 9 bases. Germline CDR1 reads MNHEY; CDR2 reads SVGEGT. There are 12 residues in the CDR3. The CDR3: CASTTGAYEQYF. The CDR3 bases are TGTGCCAGCACGACAGGAGCCTACGAGCAGTACTTC.

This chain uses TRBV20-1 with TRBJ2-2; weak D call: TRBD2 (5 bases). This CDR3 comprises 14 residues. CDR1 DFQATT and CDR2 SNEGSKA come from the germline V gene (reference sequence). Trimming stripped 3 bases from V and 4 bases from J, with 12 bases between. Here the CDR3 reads CSASSGSGTGELFF. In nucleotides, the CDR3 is TGCAGTGCTAGTTCGGGGTCTGGCACCGGGGAGCTGTTTTTT.

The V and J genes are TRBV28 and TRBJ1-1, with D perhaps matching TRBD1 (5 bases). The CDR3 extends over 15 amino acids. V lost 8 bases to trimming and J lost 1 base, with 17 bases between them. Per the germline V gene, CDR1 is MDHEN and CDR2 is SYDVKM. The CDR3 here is CASVSGAGTNTEAFF. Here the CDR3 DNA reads TGTGCCAGCGTATCTGGGGCAGGGACGAACACTGAAGCTTTCTTT.

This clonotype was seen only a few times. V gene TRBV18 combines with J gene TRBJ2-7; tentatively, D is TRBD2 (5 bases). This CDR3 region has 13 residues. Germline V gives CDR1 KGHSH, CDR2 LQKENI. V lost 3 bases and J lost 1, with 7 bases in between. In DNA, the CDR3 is TGTGCCAGCTCACCCCGGGGTTCCTACGAGCAGTACGTC. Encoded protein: CASSPRGSYEQYV.

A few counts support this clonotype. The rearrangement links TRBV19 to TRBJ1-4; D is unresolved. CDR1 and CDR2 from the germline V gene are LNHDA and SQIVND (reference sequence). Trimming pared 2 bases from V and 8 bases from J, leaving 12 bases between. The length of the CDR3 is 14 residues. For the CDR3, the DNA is TGTGCCAGTAGTATATTCGGGCGAGGCGAAAAACTGTTTTTT. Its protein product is CASSIFGRGEKLFF.

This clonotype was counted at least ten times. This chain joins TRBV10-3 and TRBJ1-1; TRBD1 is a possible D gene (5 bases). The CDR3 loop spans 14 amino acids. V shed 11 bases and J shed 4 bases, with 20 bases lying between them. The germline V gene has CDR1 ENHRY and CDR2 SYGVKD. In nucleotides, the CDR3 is TGTGCCTCCTCCCCGGGGCCCAACCCCACTGAAGCTTTCTTT. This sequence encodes CASSPGPNPTEAFF.

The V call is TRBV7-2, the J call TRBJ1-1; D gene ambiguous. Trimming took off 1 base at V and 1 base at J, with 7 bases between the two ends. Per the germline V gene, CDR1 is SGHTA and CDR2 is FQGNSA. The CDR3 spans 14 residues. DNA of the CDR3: TGTGCCAGCAGCTTAGTCACGGCGAACACTGAAGCTTTCTTT. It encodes CASSLVTANTEAFF.

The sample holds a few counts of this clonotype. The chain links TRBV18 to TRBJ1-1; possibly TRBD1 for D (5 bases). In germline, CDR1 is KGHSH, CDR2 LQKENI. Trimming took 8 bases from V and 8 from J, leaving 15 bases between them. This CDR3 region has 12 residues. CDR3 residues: CASTIGTGEAFF. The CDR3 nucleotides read TGTGCCAGCACGATCGGGACTGGGGAAGCTTTCTTT.

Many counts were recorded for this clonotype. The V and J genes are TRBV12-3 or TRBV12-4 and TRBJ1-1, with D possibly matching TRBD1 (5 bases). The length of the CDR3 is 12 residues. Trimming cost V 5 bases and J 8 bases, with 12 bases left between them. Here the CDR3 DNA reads TGTGCCAGCAGTCTCCCTCCAGGGGAAGCTTTCTTT. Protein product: CASSLPPGEAFF.

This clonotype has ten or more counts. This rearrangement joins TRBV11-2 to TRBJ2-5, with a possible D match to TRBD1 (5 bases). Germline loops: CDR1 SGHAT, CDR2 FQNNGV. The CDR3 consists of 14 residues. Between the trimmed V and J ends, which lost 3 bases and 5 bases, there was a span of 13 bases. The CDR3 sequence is CASSLGQQWETQYF. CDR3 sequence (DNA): TGTGCCAGCAGCTTGGGGCAACAGTGGGAGACCCAGTACTTC.